The T cell receptor (beta chain) described here comes from a study of shared clonotypes between healthy human individuals. General study points: Generation probabilities were higher for clonotypes shared across all four sorted-subset donors than for unshared ones.

Here immunoSEQ multiplex PCR was the method, and the copy in TCRdb shows in-frame clones only, minus some. The table has around 700,000 clones, roughly nine tenths seen once. Notes on this clone: Its antigen is still unknown.

Terminally differentiated effector memory CD45RA+ cells were excluded from the naive CD8 cells, which were CD45RO-negative and positively selected for CCR7. This CDR3 comprises 14 residues. Deletions cut 5 bases from V and 6 bases from J, with 17 bases between. CDR1 and CDR2 (germline): LNHDA, SQIVND (reference sequence). This TCR derives from a man aged 30-40 years in good health. Source material: naive CD8+ T cells sorted from blood. The chain recombines TRBV19 with TRBJ2-7; perhaps TRBD1 as D (6 bases). The CDR3 coding sequence is TGTGCCAGTAGTCCAAGACAGGATTGGGGCGAGCAGTACTTC. Translated, it gives CASSPRQDWGEQYF. The full variable domain, in which reference TRBV19 and TRBJ2-7 provide the parts outside the CDR3, is DGGITQSPKYLFRKEGQNVTLSCEQNLNHDAMYWYRQDPGQGLRLIYYSQIVNDFQKGDIAEGYSVSREKKESFPLTVTSAQKNPTAFYLCASSPRQDWGEQYFGPGTRLTVT.